This paragraph covers one T cell receptor beta chain sequence. These data come from a study of technical replicates of blood from a few donors. V was clipped by 5 bases and J by 3 bases; unmatched bases: 4. CDR3 length equals 14 residues. Germline CDR1 reads SGHVS; CDR2 reads FQNEAQ. TCRdb keeps only in-frame clones here, not all; method: immunoSEQ multiplex PCR. The repertoire holds some 13,000 clones, with roughly 80% as singletons. The clonotype comes from a human donor in good health. The sequenced sample consisted of PBMCs. This rearrangement joins TRBV7-8 to TRBJ2-1, with 7 nucleotides matching TRBD2. The CDR3 nucleotides are TGTGCCAGCAGCCTCCGGACTAGCTACAATGAGCAGTTCTTC. Encoded protein: CASSLRTSYNEQFF. The full variable domain, its missing parts supplied by reference TRBV7-8 and TRBJ2-1, is GAGVSQSPRYKVAKRGQDVALRCDPISGHVSLFWYQQALGQGPEFLTYFQNEAQLDKSGLPSDRFFAERPEGSVSTLKIQRTQQEDSAVYLCASSLRTSYNEQFFGPGTRLTVL.